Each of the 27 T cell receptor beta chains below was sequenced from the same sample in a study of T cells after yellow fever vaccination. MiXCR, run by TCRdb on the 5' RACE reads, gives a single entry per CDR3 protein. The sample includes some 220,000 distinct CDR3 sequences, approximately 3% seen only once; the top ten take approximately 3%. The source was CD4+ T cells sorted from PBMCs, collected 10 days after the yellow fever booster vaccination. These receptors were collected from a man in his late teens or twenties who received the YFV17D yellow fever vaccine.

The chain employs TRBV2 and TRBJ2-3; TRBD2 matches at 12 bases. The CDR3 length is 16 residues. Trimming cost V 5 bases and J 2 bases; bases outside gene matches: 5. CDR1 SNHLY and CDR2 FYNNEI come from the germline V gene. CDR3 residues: CASSRRLAGVTDTQYF. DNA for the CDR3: TGTGCCAGCAGTCGACGACTAGCGGGGGTCACAGATACGCAGTATTTT.

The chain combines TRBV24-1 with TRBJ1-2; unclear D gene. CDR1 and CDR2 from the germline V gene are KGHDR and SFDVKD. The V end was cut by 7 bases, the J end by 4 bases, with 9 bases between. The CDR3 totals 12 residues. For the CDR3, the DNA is TGTGCCACCAGAGGGAATAGCTATGGCTACACCTTC. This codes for CATRGNSYGYTF.

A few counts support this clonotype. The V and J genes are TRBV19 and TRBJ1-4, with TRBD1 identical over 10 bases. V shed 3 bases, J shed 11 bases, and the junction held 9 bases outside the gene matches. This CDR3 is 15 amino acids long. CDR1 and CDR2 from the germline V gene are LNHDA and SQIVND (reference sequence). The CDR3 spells CASSMVGTGERKLFF. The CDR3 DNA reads TGTGCCAGTAGTATGGTCGGGACAGGGGAGCGGAAACTGTTTTTT.

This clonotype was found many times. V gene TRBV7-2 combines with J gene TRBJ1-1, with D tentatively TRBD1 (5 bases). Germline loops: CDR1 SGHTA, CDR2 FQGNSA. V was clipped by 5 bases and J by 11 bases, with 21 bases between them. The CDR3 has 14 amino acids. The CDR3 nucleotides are TGTGCCAGCAGCCCCTTAAGGGGACCGACGCGGGCTTTCTTT. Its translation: CASSPLRGPTRAFF.

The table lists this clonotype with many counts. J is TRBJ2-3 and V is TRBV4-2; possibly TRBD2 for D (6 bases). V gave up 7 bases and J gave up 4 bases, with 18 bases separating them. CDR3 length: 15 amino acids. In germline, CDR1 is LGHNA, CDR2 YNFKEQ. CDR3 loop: CASTQQPSAADTQYF. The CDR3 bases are TGTGCCAGCACCCAGCAACCTAGCGCGGCAGATACGCAGTATTTT.

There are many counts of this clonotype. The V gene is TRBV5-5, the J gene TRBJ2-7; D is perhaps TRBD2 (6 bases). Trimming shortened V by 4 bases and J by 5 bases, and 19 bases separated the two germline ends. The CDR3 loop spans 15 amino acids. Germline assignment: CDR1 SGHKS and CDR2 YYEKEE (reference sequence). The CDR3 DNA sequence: TGTGCCAGCAGCACAACCGTTTCGGGGGACGACGAGCAGTACTTC. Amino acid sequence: CASSTTVSGDDEQYF.

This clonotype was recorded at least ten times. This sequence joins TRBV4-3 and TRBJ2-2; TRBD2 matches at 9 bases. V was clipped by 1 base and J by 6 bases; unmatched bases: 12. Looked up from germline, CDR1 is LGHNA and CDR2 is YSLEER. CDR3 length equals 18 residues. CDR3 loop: CASSQASSAGGLPGELFF. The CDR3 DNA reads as TGCGCCAGCAGCCAAGCCTCGTCGGCGGGGGGGCTCCCCGGGGAGCTGTTTTTT.

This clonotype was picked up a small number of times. The CDR3 sequence: CASSFQSGETQYF. In nucleotides, the CDR3 is TGCGCCAGCAGCTTCCAGTCGGGAGAGACCCAGTACTTC. This sequence joins TRBV5-1 and TRBJ2-5; D gene ambiguous. The CDR3 is 13 residues long. V was pared by 2 bases and J by 4 bases, with 9 bases between. CDR1 is SGHRS, CDR2 YFSETQ, per germline.

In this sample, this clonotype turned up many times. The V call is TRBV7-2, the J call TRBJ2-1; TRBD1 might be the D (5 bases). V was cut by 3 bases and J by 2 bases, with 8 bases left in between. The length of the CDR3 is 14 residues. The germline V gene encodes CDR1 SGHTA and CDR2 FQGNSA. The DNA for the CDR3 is TGTGCCAGCAGCTTCGCCAGGGCCTACAATGAGCAGTTCTTC. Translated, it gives CASSFARAYNEQFF.

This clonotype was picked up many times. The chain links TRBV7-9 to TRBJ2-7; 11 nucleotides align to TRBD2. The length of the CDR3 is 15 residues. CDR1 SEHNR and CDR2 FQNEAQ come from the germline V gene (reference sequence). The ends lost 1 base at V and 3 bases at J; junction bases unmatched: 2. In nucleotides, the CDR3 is TGTGCCAGCAGCTTAGTCGGGACTAGCGGCTACGAGCAGTACTTC. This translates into CASSLVGTSGYEQYF.

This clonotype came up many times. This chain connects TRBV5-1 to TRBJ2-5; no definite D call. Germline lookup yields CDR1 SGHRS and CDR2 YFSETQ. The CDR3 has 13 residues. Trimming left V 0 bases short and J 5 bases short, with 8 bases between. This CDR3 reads CASSLVSQETQYF. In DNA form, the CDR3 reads TGCGCCAGCAGCTTGGTGTCACAGGAGACCCAGTACTTC. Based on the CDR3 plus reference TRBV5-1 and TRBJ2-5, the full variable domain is KAGVTQTPRYLIKTRGQQVTLSCSPISGHRSVSWYQQTPGQGLQFLFEYFSETQRNKGNFPGRFSGRQFSNSRSEMNVSTLELGDSALYLCASSLVSQETQYFGPGTRLLVL.

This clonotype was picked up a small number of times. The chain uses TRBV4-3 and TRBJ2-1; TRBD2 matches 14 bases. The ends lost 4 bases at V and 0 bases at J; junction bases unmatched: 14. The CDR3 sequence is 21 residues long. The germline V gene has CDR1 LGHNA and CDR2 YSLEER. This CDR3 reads CASSRYVRTSGGSSSYNEQFF. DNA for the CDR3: TGCGCCAGCAGCCGCTACGTCCGGACTAGCGGGGGGAGTAGCTCCTACAATGAGCAGTTCTTC.

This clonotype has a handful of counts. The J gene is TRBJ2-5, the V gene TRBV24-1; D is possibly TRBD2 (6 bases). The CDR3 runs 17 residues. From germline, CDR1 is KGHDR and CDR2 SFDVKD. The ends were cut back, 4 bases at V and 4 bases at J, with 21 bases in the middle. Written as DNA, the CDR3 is TGTGCCACCAGTGACCCGCCCGGGGCTAGCGCAGGAGAGACCCAGTACTTC. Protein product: CATSDPPGASAGETQYF.

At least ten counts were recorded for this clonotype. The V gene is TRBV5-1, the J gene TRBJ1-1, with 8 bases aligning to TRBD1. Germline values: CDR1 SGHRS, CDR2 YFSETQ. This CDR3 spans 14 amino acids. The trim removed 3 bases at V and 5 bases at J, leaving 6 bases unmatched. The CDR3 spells CASSSQGARTEAFF. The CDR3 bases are TGCGCCAGCAGCTCCCAGGGGGCGAGAACTGAAGCTTTCTTT.

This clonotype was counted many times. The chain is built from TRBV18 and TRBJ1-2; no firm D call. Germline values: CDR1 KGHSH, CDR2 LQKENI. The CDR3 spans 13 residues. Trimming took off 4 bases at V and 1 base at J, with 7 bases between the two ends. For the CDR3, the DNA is TGTGCCAGCTCACATACAAATAACTATGGCTACACCTTC. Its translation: CASSHTNNYGYTF.

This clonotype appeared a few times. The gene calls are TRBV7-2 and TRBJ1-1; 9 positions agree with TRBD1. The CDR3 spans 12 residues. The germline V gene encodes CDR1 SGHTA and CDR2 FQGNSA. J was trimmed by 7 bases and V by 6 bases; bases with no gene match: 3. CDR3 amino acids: CASRTGGVEAFF. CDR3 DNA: TGTGCCAGCAGAACAGGGGGCGTTGAAGCTTTCTTT.

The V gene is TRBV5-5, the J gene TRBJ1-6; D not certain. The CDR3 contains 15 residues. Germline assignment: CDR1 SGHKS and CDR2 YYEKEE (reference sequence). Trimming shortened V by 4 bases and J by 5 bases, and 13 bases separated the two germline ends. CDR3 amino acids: CASSPLGFDNSPLHF. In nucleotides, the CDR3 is TGTGCCAGCAGCCCCTTGGGTTTCGATAATTCACCCCTCCACTTT. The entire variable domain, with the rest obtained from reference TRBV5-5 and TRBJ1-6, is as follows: DAGVTQSPTHLIKTRGQQVTLRCSPISGHKSVSWYQQVLGQGPQFIFQYYEKEERGRGNFPDRFSARQFPNYSSELNVNALLLGDSALYLCASSPLGFDNSPLHFGNGTRLTVT.

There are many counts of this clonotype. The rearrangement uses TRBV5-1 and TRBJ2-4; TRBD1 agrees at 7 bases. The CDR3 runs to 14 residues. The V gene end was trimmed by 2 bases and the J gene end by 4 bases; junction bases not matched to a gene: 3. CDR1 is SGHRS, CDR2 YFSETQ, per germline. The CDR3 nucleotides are TGCGCCAGCAGCTTTCCGGGACAGAAAAACATTCAGTACTTC. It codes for CASSFPGQKNIQYF.

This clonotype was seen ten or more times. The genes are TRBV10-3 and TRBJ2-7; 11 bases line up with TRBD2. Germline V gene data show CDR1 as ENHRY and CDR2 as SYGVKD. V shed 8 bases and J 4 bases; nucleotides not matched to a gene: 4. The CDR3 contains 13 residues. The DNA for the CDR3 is TGTGCCATCGGTAGCGGGGGGGCGTACGAGCAGTACGTC. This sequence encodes CAIGSGGAYEQYV.

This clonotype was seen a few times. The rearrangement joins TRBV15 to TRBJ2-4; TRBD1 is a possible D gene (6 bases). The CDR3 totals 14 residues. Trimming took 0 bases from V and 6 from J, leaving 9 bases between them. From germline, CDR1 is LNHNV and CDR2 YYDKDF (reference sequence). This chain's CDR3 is CATSRDNRANIQYF. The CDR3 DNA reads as TGTGCCACCAGCAGAGATAACAGGGCAAACATTCAGTACTTC.

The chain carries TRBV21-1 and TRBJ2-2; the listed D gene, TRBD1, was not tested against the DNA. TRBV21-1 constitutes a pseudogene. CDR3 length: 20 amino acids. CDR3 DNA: TGTGCCAGCAGCGCCCGCGGAGAGGGACAGGGGGCAGGTGGGACCGGGGAGCTGTTTTTT. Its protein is CASSARGEGQGAGGTGELFF.

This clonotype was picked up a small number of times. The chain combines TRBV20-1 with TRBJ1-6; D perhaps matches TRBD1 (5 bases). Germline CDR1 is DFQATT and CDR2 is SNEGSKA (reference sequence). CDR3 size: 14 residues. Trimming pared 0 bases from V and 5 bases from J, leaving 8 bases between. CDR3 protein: CSARDRGHNSPLHF. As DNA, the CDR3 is TGCAGTGCTAGAGATCGGGGACATAATTCACCCCTCCACTTT.

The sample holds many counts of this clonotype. The CDR3 region has the DNA TGCGCCAGCAGCTTGGCACAGGGGGCGAGTGGCTACACCTTC. It specifies CASSLAQGASGYTF. This chain links TRBV5-1 with TRBJ1-2, with 9 bases lining up with TRBD1. V was pared by 0 bases and J by 7 bases, with 4 bases of the junction left unmatched. In germline, CDR1 is SGHRS, CDR2 YFSETQ. The CDR3 loop spans 14 amino acids.

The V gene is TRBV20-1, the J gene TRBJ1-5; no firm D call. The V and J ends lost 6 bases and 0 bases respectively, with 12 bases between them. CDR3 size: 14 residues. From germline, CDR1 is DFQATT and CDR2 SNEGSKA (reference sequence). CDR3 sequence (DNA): TGCAGTGCCCATGGACCTAATAGCAATCAGCCCCAGCATTTT. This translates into CSAHGPNSNQPQHF.

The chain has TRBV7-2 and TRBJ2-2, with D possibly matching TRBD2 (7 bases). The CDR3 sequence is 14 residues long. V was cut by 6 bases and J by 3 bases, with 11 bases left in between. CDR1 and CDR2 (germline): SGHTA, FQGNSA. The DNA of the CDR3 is TGTGCCAGCAGGAGGGGGGGGGACACCGGGGAGCTGTTTTTT. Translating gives CASRRGGDTGELFF.

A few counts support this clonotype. CDR3 sequence: CASSKDEQYV. In DNA form, the CDR3 reads TGTGCCAGCAGTAAAGACGAGCAGTACGTC. The gene calls are TRBV27 and TRBJ2-7; D call uncertain. The CDR3 is 10 residues long. Germline V gene data show CDR1 as MNHEY and CDR2 as SMNVEV (reference sequence). V was shortened by 5 bases and J by 5 bases, with 4 bases between the two germline ends.

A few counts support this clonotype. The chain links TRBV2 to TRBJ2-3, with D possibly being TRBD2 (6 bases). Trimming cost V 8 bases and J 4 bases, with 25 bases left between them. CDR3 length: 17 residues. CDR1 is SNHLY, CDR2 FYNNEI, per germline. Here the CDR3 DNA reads TGTGCCAGCCATTCCCTCGTCGCGGGGCTGAGGGCAGATACGCAGTATTTT. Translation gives CASHSLVAGLRADTQYF.